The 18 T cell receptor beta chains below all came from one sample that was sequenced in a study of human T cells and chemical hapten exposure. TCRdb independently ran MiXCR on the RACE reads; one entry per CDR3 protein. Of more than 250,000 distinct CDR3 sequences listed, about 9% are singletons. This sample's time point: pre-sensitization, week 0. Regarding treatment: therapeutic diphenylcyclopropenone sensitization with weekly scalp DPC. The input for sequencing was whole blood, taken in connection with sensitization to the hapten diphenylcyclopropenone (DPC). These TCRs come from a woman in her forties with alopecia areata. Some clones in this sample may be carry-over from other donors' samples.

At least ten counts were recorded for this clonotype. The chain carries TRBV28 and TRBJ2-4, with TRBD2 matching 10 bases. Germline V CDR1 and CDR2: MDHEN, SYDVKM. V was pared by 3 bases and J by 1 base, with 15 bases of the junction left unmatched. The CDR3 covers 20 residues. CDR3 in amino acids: CASSFVFGIAGGLAKNIQYF. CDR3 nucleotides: TGTGCCAGCAGTTTTGTTTTCGGGATAGCGGGAGGATTGGCCAAAAACATTCAGTACTTC.

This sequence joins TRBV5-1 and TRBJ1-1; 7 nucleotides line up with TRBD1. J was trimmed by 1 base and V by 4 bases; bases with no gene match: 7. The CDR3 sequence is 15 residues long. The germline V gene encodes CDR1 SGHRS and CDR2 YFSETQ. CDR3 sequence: CASSPGQVTNTEAFF. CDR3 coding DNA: TGCGCCAGCAGCCCTGGACAGGTTACGAACACTGAAGCTTTCTTT.

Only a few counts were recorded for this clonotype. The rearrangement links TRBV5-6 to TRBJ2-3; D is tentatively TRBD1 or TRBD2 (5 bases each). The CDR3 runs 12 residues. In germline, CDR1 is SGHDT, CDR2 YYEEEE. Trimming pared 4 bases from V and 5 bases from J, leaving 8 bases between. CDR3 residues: CASSRGGDTQYF. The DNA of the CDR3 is TGTGCCAGCAGCCGGGGCGGAGATACGCAGTATTTT.

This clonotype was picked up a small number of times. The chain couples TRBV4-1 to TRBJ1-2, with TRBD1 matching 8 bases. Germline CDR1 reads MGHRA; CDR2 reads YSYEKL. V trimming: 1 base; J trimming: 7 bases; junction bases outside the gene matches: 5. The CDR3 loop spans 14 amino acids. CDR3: CASSQGAGGRGYTF. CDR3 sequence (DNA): TGCGCCAGCAGCCAAGGTGCAGGGGGCCGTGGCTACACCTTC.

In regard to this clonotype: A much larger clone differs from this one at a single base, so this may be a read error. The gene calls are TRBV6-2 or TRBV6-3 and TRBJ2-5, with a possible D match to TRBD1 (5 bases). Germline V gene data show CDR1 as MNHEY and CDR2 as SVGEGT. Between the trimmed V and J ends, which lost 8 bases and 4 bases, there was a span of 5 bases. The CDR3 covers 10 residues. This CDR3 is CASGAETQYF. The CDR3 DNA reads TGTGCCAGCGGGGCAGAGACCCAGTACTTC.

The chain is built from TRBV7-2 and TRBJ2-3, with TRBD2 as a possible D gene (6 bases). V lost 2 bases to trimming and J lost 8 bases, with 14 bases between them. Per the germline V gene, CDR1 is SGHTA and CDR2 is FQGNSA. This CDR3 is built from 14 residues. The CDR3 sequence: CASSLIGGAATQYF. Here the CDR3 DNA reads TGTGCCAGCAGCTTAATCGGCGGGGCGGCTACGCAGTATTTT. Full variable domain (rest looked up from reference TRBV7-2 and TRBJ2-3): GAGVSQSPSNKVTEKGKDVELRCDPISGHTALYWYRQSLGQGLEFLIYFQGNSAPDKSGLPSDRFSAERTGGSVSTLTIQRTQQEDSAVYLCASSLIGGAATQYFGPGTRLTVL.

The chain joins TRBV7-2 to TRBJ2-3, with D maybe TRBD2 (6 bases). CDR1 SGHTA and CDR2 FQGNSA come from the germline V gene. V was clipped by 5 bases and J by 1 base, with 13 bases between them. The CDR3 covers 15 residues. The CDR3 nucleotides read TGTGCCAGCAGCCATCTCCGCGGGGGCACAGATACGCAGTATTTT. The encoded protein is CASSHLRGGTDTQYF.

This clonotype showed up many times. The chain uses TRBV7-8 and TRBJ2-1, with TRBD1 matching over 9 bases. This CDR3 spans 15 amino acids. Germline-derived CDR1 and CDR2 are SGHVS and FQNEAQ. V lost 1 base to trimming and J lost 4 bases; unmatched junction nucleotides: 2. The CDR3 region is CASSLGQGGYNEQFF. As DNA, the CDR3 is TGTGCCAGCAGCTTAGGACAGGGGGGGTACAATGAGCAGTTCTTC.

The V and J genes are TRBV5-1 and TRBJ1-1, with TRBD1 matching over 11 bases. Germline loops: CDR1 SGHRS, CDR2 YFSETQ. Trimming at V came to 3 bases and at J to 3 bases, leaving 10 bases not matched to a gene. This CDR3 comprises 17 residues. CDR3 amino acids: CASSSDWTGGVDTEAFF. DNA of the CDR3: TGCGCCAGCAGCTCGGACTGGACAGGGGGCGTCGACACTGAAGCTTTCTTT.

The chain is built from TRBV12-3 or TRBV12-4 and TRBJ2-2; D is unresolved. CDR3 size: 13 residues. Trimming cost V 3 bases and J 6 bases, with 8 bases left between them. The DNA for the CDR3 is TGTGCCAGCAGTTTTTGGGGTCCCGGGGAGCTGTTTTTT. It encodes CASSFWGPGELFF.

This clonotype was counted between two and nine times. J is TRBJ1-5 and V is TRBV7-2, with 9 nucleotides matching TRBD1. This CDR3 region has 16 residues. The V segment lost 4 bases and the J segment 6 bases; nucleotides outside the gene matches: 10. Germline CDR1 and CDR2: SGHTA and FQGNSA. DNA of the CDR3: TGTGCCAGCAGCTCCGGGACAGGGCGAGGAGGTCAGCCCCAGCATTTT. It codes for CASSSGTGRGGQPQHF.

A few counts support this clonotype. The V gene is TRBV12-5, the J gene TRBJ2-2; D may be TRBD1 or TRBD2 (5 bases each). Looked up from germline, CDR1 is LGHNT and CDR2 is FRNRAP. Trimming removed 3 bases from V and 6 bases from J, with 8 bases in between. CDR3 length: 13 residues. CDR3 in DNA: TGTGCTAGTGGTTTCGGGGCCCCCGGGGAGCTGTTTTTT. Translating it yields CASGFGAPGELFF.

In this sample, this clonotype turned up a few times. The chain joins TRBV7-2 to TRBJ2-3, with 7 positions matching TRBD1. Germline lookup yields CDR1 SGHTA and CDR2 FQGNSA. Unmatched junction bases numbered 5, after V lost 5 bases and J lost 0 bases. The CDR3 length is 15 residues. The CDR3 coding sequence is TGTGCCAGCAGCCTACAGGGGATGAGCACAGATACGCAGTATTTT. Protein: CASSLQGMSTDTQYF.

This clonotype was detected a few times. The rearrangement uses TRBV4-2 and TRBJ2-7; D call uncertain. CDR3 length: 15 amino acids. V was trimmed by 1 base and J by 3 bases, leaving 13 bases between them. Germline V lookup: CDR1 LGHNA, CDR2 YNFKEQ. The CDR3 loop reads CASSQGAGSRYEQYF. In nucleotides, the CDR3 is TGTGCCAGCAGCCAAGGGGCCGGATCCCGCTACGAGCAGTACTTC.

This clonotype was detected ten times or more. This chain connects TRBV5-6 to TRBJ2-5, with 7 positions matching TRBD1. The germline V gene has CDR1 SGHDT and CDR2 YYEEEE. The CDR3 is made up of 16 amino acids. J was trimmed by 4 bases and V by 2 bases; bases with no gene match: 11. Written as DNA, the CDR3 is TGTGCCAGCAGCTTCTGGTATCGACAGGGAAGAGAGACCCAGTACTTC. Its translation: CASSFWYRQGRETQYF.

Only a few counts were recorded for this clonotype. CDR3 sequence (DNA): TGTGCCATCTCCTACAGGGAAGAGACCCAGTACTTC. Translated, it gives CAISYREETQYF. This chain links TRBV6-2 or TRBV6-3 with TRBJ2-5; D might be TRBD1 (6 bases). Between the trimmed V and J ends, which lost 10 bases and 3 bases, there was a span of 12 bases. This CDR3 region has 12 residues. The germline V gene encodes CDR1 MNHEY and CDR2 SVGEGT.

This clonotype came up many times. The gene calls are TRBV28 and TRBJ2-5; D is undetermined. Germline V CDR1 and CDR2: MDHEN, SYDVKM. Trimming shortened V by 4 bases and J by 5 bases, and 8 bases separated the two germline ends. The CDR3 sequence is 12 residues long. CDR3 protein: CASSSPQETQYF. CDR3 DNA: TGTGCCAGCAGTTCCCCGCAGGAGACCCAGTACTTC.

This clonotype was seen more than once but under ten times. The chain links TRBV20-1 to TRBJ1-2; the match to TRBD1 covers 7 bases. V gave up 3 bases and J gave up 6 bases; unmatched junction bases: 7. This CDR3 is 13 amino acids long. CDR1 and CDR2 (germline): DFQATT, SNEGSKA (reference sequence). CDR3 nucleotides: TGCAGTGCTAGCCCCCAGGGGGTGGATGGCTACACCTTC. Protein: CSASPQGVDGYTF.